This T cell receptor (beta chain) was sequenced during a study of beta chain features in type 1 diabetes. A CD45RO/CCR7/CD25/CD127/CD95/CD27 panel sorted naive, central memory, regulatory and stem cell-like memory CD4+ cells. The CDR3 sequence is 14 residues long. Trimming pared 0 bases from V and 0 bases from J, leaving 6 bases between. Per germline, CDR1 GTSNPN and CDR2 SVGIG (reference sequence). cDNA synthesis used the whole RNA isolate, giving expressed TCRB sequences. Using immunoSEQ multiplex PCR, the repertoire was profiled, and TCRdb retains in-frame clones only, with some absent. Here the sample spans over 500,000 clones, roughly a sixth being singletons. This clone turned up a few times.

The sequence was obtained from a man between 18 and 35 years old in good health. The material sequenced was naive CD4+ T cells from blood. The chain uses TRBV30 and TRBJ1-3; D gene uncertain. In DNA, the CDR3 is TGTGCCTGGAGTGTCGGGAACTCTGGAAACACCATATATTTT. This codes for CAWSVGNSGNTIYF.